One and the same sample provided the 6 T cell receptor beta chains below, sequenced in a study of human T cells and chemical hapten exposure. Time point given: pre-sensitization, week 0. Sample treatment: therapeutic diphenylcyclopropenone sensitization with weekly scalp DPC. TCRdb called the RACE reads again in MiXCR, with one record for every CDR3 protein. The data hold more than 85,000 distinct CDR3 sequences, with roughly 8.5% observed a single time. The specimen was whole blood, collected in connection with sensitization to the hapten diphenylcyclopropenone (DPC). Receptors were obtained from a middle-aged man with alopecia areata. Some clones in this sample may be carry-over from other donors' samples.

The table lists this clonotype with a few counts. The chain combines TRBV5-6 with TRBJ2-1; 15 nucleotides agree with TRBD2. V trimming: 4 bases; J trimming: 0 bases; junction bases outside the gene matches: 8. Germline CDR1 and CDR2: SGHDT and YYEEEE. This CDR3 spans 19 amino acids. CDR3 sequence reads: CASSNGGLAGGSSYNEQFF. CDR3 nucleotide sequence: TGTGCCAGCAGCAACGGGGGACTAGCGGGAGGAAGCTCCTACAATGAGCAGTTCTTC.

This clonotype was counted at least ten times. The gene calls are TRBV6-5 and TRBJ1-1; no clear D gene. This CDR3 has 11 residues. The V gene lost 9 bases and the J gene lost 6 bases, with 11 bases spanning the gap. From germline, CDR1 is MNHEY and CDR2 SVGAGI. CDR3 nucleotides: TGTGCCAGACCCGTCAACGCTGAAGCTTTCTTT. Translating it yields CARPVNAEAFF.

This clonotype was picked up a small number of times. The V gene is TRBV6-5, the J gene TRBJ2-6, with 7 nucleotides matching TRBD1. CDR1 is MNHEY, CDR2 SVGAGI, per germline. V trimming: 2 bases; J trimming: 0 bases; junction bases outside the gene matches: 7. This CDR3 is 18 amino acids long. The CDR3 here is CASSYAVTGFSGANVLTF. Written as DNA, the CDR3 is TGTGCCAGCAGTTACGCGGTGACAGGGTTCTCTGGGGCCAACGTCCTGACTTTC.

This clonotype was observed a few times. This chain connects TRBV2 to TRBJ2-5; possible D gene TRBD1, 6 bases. There are 16 residues in the CDR3. CDR1 and CDR2 from the germline V gene are SNHLY and FYNNEI. Trimming cost V 1 base and J 0 bases, with 12 bases left between them. CDR3 nucleotides: TGTGCCAGCAGTGAAGGCGGACAGTACCACCAAGAGACCCAGTACTTC. It codes for CASSEGGQYHQETQYF. Drawing the rest from reference TRBV2 and TRBJ2-5, the complete variable domain is EPEVTQTPSHQVTQMGQEVILRCVPISNHLYFYWYRQILGQKVEFLVSFYNNEISEKSEIFDDQFSVERPDGSNFTLKIRSTKLEDSAMYFCASSEGGQYHQETQYFGPGTRLLVL.

This clonotype has a count of ten or more. The rearrangement uses TRBV5-1 and TRBJ1-1; 9 positions match TRBD1. This CDR3 has 14 amino acids. V dropped 6 bases and J dropped 7; count of bases not matched to a gene: 10. Germline CDR1 reads SGHRS; CDR2 reads YFSETQ. The CDR3 is CASMNTGGNDEAFF. The CDR3 DNA is TGCGCCAGCATGAATACAGGGGGCAATGATGAAGCTTTCTTT. The full variable domain, completed using reference TRBV5-1 and TRBJ1-1, is KAGVTQTPRYLIKTRGQQVTLSCSPISGHRSVSWYQQTPGQGLQFLFEYFSETQRNKGNFPGRFSGRQFSNSRSEMNVSTLELGDSALYLCASMNTGGNDEAFFGQGTRLTVV.

This sequence joins TRBV5-1 and TRBJ1-4; tentatively, D is TRBD1 (5 bases). Germline V gene sequence: CDR1 SGHRS, CDR2 YFSETQ. V was clipped by 2 bases and J by 0 bases, with 8 bases between them. This CDR3 has 15 residues. CDR3 sequence reads: CASSLRGTTNEKLFF. Here the CDR3 DNA reads TGCGCCAGCAGCTTAAGGGGCACAACTAATGAAAAACTGTTTTTT.